This T cell receptor (beta chain) appears in the sequencing data of a study of blood T cell repertoires in COVID-19. Using immunoSEQ multiplex PCR, the repertoire was profiled, and TCRdb retains in-frame clones only, with some absent. The sample carries 200,000 to 250,000 clones, roughly 85% recorded once. This receptor was taken from a man aged 25-45 years who had recovered from COVID-19. The material sequenced was PBMCs or T cells enriched from blood (not recorded which).

The CDR3 bases are TGTGCCAGCAGCGGACAGACAGCGTCTAACTATGGCTACACCTTC. Translating it yields CASSGQTASNYGYTF. The chain joins TRBV9 to TRBJ1-2; a weak D match, TRBD1 (5 bases). Per germline, CDR1 SGDLS and CDR2 YYNGEE. There are 15 residues in the CDR3. Trimming took off 3 bases at V and 0 bases at J, with 12 bases between the two ends.